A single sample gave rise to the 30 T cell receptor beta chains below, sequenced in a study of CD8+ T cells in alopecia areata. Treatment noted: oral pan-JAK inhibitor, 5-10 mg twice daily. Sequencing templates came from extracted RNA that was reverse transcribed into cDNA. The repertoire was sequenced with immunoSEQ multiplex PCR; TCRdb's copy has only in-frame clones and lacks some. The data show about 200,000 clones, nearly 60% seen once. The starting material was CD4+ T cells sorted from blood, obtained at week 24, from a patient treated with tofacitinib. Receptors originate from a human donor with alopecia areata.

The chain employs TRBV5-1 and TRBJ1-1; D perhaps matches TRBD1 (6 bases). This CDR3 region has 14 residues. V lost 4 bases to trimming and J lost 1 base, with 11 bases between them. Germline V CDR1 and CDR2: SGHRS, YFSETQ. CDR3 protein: CASSHGTPNTEAFF. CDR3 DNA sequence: TGCGCCAGCAGCCACGGGACACCGAACACTGAAGCTTTCTTT.

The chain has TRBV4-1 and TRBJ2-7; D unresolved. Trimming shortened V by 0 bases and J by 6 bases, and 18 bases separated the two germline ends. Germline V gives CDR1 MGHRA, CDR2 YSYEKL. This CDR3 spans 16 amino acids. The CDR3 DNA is TGCGCCAGCAGCCAAGATCGGGCTGCAAACACACGCGAGCAGTACTTC. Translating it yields CASSQDRAANTREQYF.

CDR3 protein: CASNPGLNTDTQYF. In DNA form, the CDR3 reads TGTGCCAGCAACCCGGGACTCAACACAGATACGCAGTATTTT. V and J are TRBV2 and TRBJ2-3; the D gene is possibly TRBD2 (6 bases). The CDR3 extends over 14 amino acids. V lost 7 bases and J 2 bases, leaving 13 bases between the germline ends. From germline, CDR1 is SNHLY and CDR2 FYNNEI. The full variable domain, in which reference TRBV2 and TRBJ2-3 provide the parts outside the CDR3, is EPEVTQTPSHQVTQMGQEVILRCVPISNHLYFYWYRQILGQKVEFLVSFYNNEISEKSEIFDDQFSVERPDGSNFTLKIRSTKLEDSAMYFCASNPGLNTDTQYFGPGTRLTVL.

This chain's CDR3 is CSVALQGVGETQYF. Written as DNA, the CDR3 is TGCAGCGTTGCTCTACAGGGGGTGGGGGAGACCCAGTACTTC. This chain connects TRBV29-1 to TRBJ2-5; 8 bases are a match to TRBD1. The trim removed 4 bases at V and 5 bases at J, leaving 9 bases unmatched. Germline V CDR1 and CDR2: SQVTM, ANQGSEA. This CDR3 is 14 amino acids long.

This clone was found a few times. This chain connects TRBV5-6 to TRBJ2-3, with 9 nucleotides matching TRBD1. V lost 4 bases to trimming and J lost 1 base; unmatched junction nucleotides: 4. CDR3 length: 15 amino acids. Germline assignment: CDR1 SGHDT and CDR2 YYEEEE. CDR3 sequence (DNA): TGTGCCAGCAGCCTGAGGACAGGGGGCACAGATACGCAGTATTTT. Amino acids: CASSLRTGGTDTQYF. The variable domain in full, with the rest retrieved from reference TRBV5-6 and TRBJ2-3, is DAGVTQSPTHLIKTRGQQVTLRCSPKSGHDTVSWYQQALGQGPQFIFQYYEEEERQRGNFPDRFSGHQFPNYSSELNVNALLLGDSALYLCASSLRTGGTDTQYFGPGTRLTVL.

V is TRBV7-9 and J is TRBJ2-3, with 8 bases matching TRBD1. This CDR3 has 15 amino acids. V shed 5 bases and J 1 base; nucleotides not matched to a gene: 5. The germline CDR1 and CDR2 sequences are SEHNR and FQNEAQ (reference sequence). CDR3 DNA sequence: TGTGCCAGCAGCCAGACAGGGGTGCGCACAGATACGCAGTATTTT. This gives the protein CASSQTGVRTDTQYF.

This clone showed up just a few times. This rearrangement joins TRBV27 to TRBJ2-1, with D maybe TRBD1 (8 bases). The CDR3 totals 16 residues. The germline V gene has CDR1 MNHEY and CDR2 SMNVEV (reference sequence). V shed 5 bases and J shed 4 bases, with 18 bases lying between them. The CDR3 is CASSPTTGEGYNEQFF. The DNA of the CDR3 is TGTGCCAGCAGTCCCACGACAGGGGAGGGATACAATGAGCAGTTCTTC.

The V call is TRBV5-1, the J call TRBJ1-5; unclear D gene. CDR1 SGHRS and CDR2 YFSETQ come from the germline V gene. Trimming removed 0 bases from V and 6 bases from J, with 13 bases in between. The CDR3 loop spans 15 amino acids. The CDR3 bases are TGCGCCAGCAGCTTGGGGACGGAGGGCAGTCAGCCCCAGCATTTT. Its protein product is CASSLGTEGSQPQHF.

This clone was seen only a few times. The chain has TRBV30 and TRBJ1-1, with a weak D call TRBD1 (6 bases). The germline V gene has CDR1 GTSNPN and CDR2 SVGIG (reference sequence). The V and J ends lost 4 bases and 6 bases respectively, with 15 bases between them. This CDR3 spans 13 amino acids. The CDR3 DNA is TGTGCCTGGAACACAGGGACGTTGGCTGAAGCTTTCTTT. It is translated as CAWNTGTLAEAFF.

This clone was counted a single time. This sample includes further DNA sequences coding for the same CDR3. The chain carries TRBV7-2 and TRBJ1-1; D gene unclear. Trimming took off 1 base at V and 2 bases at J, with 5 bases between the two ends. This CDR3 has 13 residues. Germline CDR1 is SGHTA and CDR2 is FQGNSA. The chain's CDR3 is CASSLGQNTEAFF. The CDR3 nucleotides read TGTGCCAGCAGCTTAGGGCAAAACACTGAAGCTTTCTTT.

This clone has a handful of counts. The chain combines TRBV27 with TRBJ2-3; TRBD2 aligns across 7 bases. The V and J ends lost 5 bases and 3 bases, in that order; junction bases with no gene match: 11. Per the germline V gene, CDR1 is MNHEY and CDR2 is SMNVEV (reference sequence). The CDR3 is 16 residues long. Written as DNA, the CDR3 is TGTGCCAGCAGTCCCGGGAGGATGTTCAGTACAGATACGCAGTATTTT. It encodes CASSPGRMFSTDTQYF.

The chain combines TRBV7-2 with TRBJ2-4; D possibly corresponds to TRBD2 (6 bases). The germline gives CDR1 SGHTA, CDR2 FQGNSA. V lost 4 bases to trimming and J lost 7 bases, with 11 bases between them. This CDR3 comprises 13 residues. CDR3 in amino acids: CASSSSDYNIQYF. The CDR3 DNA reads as TGTGCCAGCAGCTCTAGCGACTACAACATTCAGTACTTC.

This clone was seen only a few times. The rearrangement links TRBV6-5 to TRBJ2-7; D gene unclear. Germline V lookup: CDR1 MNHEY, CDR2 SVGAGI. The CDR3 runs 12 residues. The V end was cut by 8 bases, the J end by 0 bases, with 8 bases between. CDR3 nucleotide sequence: TGTGCCAGCCTGGGAAACTCCTACGAGCAGTACTTC. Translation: CASLGNSYEQYF.

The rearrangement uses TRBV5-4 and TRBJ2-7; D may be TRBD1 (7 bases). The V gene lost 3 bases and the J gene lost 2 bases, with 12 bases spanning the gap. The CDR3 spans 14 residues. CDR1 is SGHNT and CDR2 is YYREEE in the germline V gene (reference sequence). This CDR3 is CASSSGQRAYEQYF. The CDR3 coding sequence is TGTGCCAGCAGCTCGGGACAGCGGGCCTACGAGCAGTACTTC.

CDR3 residues: CASSEVRNTGELFF. In DNA form, the CDR3 reads TGTGCCAGCAGTGAGGTCAGAAACACCGGGGAGCTGTTTTTT. V usage is TRBV2 and J usage is TRBJ2-2; D not certain. Per germline, CDR1 SNHLY and CDR2 FYNNEI. Trimming stripped 3 bases from V and 2 bases from J, with 7 bases between. The CDR3 is 14 amino acids.

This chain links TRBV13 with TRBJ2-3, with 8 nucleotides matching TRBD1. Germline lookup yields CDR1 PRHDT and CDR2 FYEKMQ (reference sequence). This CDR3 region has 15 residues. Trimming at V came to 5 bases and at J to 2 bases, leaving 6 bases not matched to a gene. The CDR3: CASSRGQGNTDTQYF. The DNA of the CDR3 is TGTGCCAGCAGCCGCGGACAGGGAAACACAGATACGCAGTATTTT.

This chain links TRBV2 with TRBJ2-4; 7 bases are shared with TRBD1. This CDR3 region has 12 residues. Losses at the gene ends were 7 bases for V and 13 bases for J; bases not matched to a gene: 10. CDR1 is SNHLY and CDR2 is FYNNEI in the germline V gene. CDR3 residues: CASITPPGQQYF. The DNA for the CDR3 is TGTGCCAGCATTACCCCCCCGGGACAGCAGTACTTC.

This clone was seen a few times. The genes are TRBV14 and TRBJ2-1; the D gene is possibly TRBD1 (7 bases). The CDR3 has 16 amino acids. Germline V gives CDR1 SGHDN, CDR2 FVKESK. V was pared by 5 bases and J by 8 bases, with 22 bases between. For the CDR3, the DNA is TGTGCCAGCAGCAGGAGGGGGCGGACTTTATTGGATGAGCAGTTCTTC. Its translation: CASSRRGRTLLDEQFF.

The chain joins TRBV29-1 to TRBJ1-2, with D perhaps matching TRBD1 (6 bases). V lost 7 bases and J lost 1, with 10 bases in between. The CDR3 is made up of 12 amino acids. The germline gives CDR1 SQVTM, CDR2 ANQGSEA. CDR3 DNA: TGCAGCGCCCAGGACAGTAACTATGGCTACACCTTC. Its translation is CSAQDSNYGYTF.

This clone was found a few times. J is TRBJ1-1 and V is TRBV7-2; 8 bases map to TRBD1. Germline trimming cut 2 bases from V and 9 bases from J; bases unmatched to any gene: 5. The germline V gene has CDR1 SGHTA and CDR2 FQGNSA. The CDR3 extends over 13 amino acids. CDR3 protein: CASSLQTGVKAFF. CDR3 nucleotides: TGTGCCAGCAGCTTACAGACAGGGGTTAAAGCTTTCTTT.

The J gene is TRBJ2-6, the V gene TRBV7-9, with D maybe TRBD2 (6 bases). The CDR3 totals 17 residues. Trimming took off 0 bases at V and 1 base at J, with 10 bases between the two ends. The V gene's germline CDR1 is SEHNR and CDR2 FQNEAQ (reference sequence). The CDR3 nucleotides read TGTGCCAGCAGCTTAGCTGGAGGGAGATCTGGGGCCAACGTCCTGACTTTC. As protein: CASSLAGGRSGANVLTF.

The CDR3 region is CSVNSGSKMQTQYF. CDR3 DNA sequence: TGCAGCGTTAATAGCGGGAGTAAGATGCAGACCCAGTACTTC. V and J are TRBV29-1 and TRBJ2-5; TRBD2 aligns across 9 bases. The CDR3 length is 14 residues. Germline CDR1 and CDR2: SQVTM and ANQGSEA. The V segment lost 5 bases and the J segment 6 bases; nucleotides outside the gene matches: 10. Using reference TRBV29-1 and TRBJ2-5 for the parts outside the CDR3, the full variable domain is SAVISQKPSRDICQRGTSLTIQCQVDSQVTMMFWYRQQPGQSLTLIATANQGSEATYESGFVIDKFPISRPNLTFSTLTVSNMSPEDSSIYLCSVNSGSKMQTQYFGPGTRLLVL.

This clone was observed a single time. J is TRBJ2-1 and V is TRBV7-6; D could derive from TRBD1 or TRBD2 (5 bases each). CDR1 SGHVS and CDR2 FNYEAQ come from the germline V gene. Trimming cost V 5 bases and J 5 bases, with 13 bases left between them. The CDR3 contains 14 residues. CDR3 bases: TGTGCCAGCAGCAGACTCGGGACGCACAATGAGCAGTTCTTC. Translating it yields CASSRLGTHNEQFF.

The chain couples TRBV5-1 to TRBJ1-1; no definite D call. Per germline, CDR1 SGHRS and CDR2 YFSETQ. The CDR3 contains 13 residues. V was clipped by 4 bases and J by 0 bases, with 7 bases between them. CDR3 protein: CASSPRLNTEAFF. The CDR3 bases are TGCGCCAGCAGCCCCAGGTTGAACACTGAAGCTTTCTTT.

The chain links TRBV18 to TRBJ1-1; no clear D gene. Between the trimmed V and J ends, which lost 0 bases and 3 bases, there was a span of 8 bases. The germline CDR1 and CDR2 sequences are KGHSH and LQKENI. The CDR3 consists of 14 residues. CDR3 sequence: CASSPPNSDTEAFF. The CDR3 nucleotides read TGTGCCAGCTCACCACCGAACAGCGACACTGAAGCTTTCTTT.

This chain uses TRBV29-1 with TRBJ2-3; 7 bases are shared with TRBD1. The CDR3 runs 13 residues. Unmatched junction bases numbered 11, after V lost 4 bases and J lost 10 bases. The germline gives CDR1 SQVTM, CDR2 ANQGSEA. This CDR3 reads CSVVHRGEDPQYF. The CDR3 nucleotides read TGCAGCGTTGTACACAGGGGCGAGGATCCGCAGTATTTT.

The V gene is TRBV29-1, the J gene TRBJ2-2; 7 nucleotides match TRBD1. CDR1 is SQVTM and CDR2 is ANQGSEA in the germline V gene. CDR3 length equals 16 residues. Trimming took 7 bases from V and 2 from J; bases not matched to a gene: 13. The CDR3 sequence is CSGTGVSWGNTGELFF. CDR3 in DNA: TGCAGCGGTACAGGGGTGTCCTGGGGCAACACCGGGGAGCTGTTTTTT.

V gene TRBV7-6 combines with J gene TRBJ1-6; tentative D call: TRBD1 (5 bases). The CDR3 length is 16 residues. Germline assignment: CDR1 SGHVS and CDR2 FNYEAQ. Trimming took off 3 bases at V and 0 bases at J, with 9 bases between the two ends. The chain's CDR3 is CASSFGGSSYNSPLHF. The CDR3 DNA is TGTGCCAGCAGCTTCGGGGGAAGCTCCTATAATTCACCCCTCCACTTT.

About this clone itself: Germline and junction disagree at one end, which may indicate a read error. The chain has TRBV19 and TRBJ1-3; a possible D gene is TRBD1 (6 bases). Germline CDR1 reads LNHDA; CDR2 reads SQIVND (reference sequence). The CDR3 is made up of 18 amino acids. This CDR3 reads CASTISYRDTLSGNTIHF. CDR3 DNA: TGTGCCAGTACTATAAGCTACCGGGACACCCTCTCTGGAAACACCATACATTTT.

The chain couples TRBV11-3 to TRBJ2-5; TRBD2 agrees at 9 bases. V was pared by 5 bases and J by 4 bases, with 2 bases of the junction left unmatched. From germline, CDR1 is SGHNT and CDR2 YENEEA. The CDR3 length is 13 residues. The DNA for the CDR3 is TGTGCCAGCAGCCCAGCGGGGGGAGAGACCCAGTACTTC. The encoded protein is CASSPAGGETQYF.